One and the same sample provided the 17 T cell receptor beta chains below, sequenced in a study of blood T cell repertoires in COVID-19. Profiled with immunoSEQ multiplex PCR; TCRdb holds only in-frame clones, not every one. The table includes some 260,000 clones, 85% to 90% detected once. Input material: peripheral blood. The source of these receptors is a man aged 80 or over with acute or convalescent COVID-19.

In its sample, this clone was seen many times. The chain has TRBV29-1 and TRBJ2-7; TRBD2 is a possible D gene (6 bases). The germline V gene has CDR1 SQVTM and CDR2 ANQGSEA. The CDR3 loop spans 14 amino acids. The V end was cut by 5 bases, the J end by 5 bases, with 19 bases between. The CDR3 is CSVQGSSGGDEQYF. In DNA, the CDR3 is TGCAGCGTTCAGGGCAGCTCTGGAGGGGACGAGCAGTACTTC.

This clone was detected only a few times. The V gene is TRBV11-2, the J gene TRBJ1-5, with D perhaps matching TRBD1 (5 bases). There are 15 residues in the CDR3. CDR1 is SGHAT, CDR2 FQNNGV, per germline. Trimming left V 5 bases short and J 0 bases short, with 11 bases between. The CDR3 bases are TGTGCCAGCAGCAAAGAAGGGGCTAGCAATCAGCCCCAGCATTTT. Protein sequence: CASSKEGASNQPQHF.

The V gene is TRBV5-5, the J gene TRBJ2-5; 9 bases match TRBD2. The CDR3 covers 16 residues. The V gene end was trimmed by 0 bases and the J gene end by 3 bases; junction bases not matched to a gene: 6. Germline CDR1 SGHKS, CDR2 YYEKEE (reference sequence). The CDR3 DNA sequence: TGTGCCAGCAGCTTGGGAGGCCTAGCGGGGAAAGAGACCCAGTACTTC. The encoded protein is CASSLGGLAGKETQYF.

This chain uses TRBV5-5 with TRBJ1-2, with 7 bases matching TRBD1. Germline loops: CDR1 SGHKS, CDR2 YYEKEE (reference sequence). The CDR3 has 15 residues. After removal of 6 bases from V and 6 bases from J, the junction contained 14 bases not matched to a gene. Written as DNA, the CDR3 is TGTGCCAGCACCCAATACCATACAGGGGTCGATGGCTACACCTTC. Its translation: CASTQYHTGVDGYTF.

V and J are TRBV28 and TRBJ1-1; 7 bases agree with TRBD1. The CDR3 runs 15 residues. Germline-derived CDR1 and CDR2 are MDHEN and SYDVKM. With V trimmed by 7 bases and J by 1 base, 9 bases remained unmatched. CDR3 bases: TGTGCCAGCACGTCGACAGGGCTAAAGAACACTGAAGCTTTCTTT. It translates to CASTSTGLKNTEAFF.

This clone has just a few counts. The chain combines TRBV19 with TRBJ2-7, with D uncertain. Germline assignment: CDR1 LNHDA and CDR2 SQIVND (reference sequence). The CDR3 sequence is 15 residues long. V gave up 5 bases and J gave up 6 bases, with 20 bases separating them. In DNA form, the CDR3 reads TGTGCCAGTAGTGTCACCTCAGCGACCTCGTCCGAGCAGTACTTC. This codes for CASSVTSATSSEQYF.

The chain is built from TRBV6-2 or TRBV6-3 and TRBJ1-5; no clear D gene. This CDR3 contains 12 residues. Germline V lookup: CDR1 MNHEY, CDR2 SVGEGT. Trimming cost V 2 bases and J 8 bases, with 7 bases left between them. The CDR3 protein is CASSYEAEPQHF. The CDR3, as DNA: TGTGCCAGCAGTTACGAGGCAGAGCCCCAGCATTTT.

The rearrangement uses TRBV19 and TRBJ2-7; 10 positions match TRBD1. The CDR3 loop spans 15 amino acids. V shed 7 bases and J 2 bases; nucleotides not matched to a gene: 8. Germline V gene data show CDR1 as LNHDA and CDR2 as SQIVND (reference sequence). DNA of the CDR3: TGTGCCAGTACCCGAACCGGGACAGGGGCCTACGAGCAGTACTTC. This codes for CASTRTGTGAYEQYF. The whole variable domain, filled in from reference TRBV19 and TRBJ2-7, reads DGGITQSPKYLFRKEGQNVTLSCEQNLNHDAMYWYRQDPGQGLRLIYYSQIVNDFQKGDIAEGYSVSREKKESFPLTVTSAQKNPTAFYLCASTRTGTGAYEQYFGPGTRLTVT.

Only a few counts were recorded for this clone. This rearrangement joins TRBV4-3 to TRBJ1-2; no clear D gene. Between the trimmed V and J ends, which lost 4 bases and 0 bases, there was a span of 9 bases. The CDR3 has 14 amino acids. Germline CDR1 LGHNA, CDR2 YSLEER. The DNA of the CDR3 is TGCGCCAGCAGCCGCGACAAGTCTAACTATGGCTACACCTTC. Protein: CASSRDKSNYGYTF.

The chain employs TRBV28 and TRBJ1-6; TRBD1 might be the D (5 bases). This CDR3 region has 17 residues. V gave up 5 bases and J gave up 0 bases, with 14 bases separating them. The germline V gene has CDR1 MDHEN and CDR2 SYDVKM. For the CDR3, the DNA is TGTGCCAGCAGTCCCGGGGGGTCGAGCTCCTATAATTCACCCCTCCACTTT. Translating it yields CASSPGGSSSYNSPLHF.

The chain carries TRBV7-8 and TRBJ2-7, with 8 positions matching TRBD1. The V and J ends lost 5 bases and 6 bases, in that order; junction bases with no gene match: 9. Germline CDR1 is SGHVS and CDR2 is FQNEAQ. The CDR3 consists of 14 residues. CDR3 bases: TGTGCCAGCAGCCTCACAGGGGGAGTGACCGAGCAGTACTTC. It yields the protein CASSLTGGVTEQYF.

V and J are TRBV27 and TRBJ2-2; 7 bases agree with TRBD1. CDR1 MNHEY and CDR2 SMNVEV come from the germline V gene (reference sequence). With V trimmed by 3 bases and J by 5 bases, 6 bases remained unmatched. This CDR3 has 15 amino acids. CDR3: CASSFSGGVTGELFF. CDR3 bases: TGTGCCAGCAGTTTCTCAGGGGGAGTAACCGGGGAGCTGTTTTTT.

This clone has only one observation. CDR3 sequence: CASSPMGRRREQYF. CDR3 nucleotides: TGTGCCAGCTCACCGATGGGGAGGCGAAGGGAGCAGTACTTC. The chain carries TRBV18 and TRBJ2-7; weak D call: TRBD2 (6 bases). Trimming removed 3 bases from V and 7 bases from J, with 16 bases in between. The germline CDR1 and CDR2 sequences are KGHSH and LQKENI. CDR3 size: 14 residues.

The rearrangement joins TRBV5-1 to TRBJ2-1; a possible D gene is TRBD1 (5 bases). CDR1 is SGHRS, CDR2 YFSETQ, per germline. This CDR3 has 15 amino acids. Trimming took off 1 base at V and 5 bases at J, with 13 bases between the two ends. CDR3 nucleotide sequence: TGCGCCAGCAGCTTGTCTGCAGGGTCGAACAATGAGCAGTTCTTC. It is translated as CASSLSAGSNNEQFF.

This clone was seen more than once but under ten times. The chain has TRBV4-2 and TRBJ1-1; tentative D call: TRBD1 (5 bases). This CDR3 is built from 16 residues. CDR1 is LGHNA and CDR2 is YNFKEQ in the germline V gene. V lost 2 bases and J lost 4, with 17 bases in between. The CDR3 here is CASSQSGAGGSTEAFF. The CDR3 nucleotides are TGTGCCAGCAGCCAATCCGGGGCGGGGGGGAGCACTGAAGCTTTCTTT.

The CDR3 DNA reads as TGTGCCAGTAGGGGACAGGGAATGGAGACCCAGTACTTC. Protein product: CASRGQGMETQYF. The gene calls are TRBV19 and TRBJ2-5; 9 bases fit TRBD1. The CDR3 covers 13 residues. Per germline, CDR1 LNHDA and CDR2 SQIVND (reference sequence). With 6 bases clipped from V and 5 bases from J, the junction kept 4 bases outside the gene matches. Supplemented by reference TRBV19 and TRBJ2-5, the full variable domain reads DGGITQSPKYLFRKEGQNVTLSCEQNLNHDAMYWYRQDPGQGLRLIYYSQIVNDFQKGDIAEGYSVSREKKESFPLTVTSAQKNPTAFYLCASRGQGMETQYFGPGTRLLVL.

This clone was seen just once. The chain employs TRBV6-4 and TRBJ1-6, with D maybe TRBD1 (6 bases). The CDR3 contains 15 residues. Germline V CDR1 and CDR2: MRHNA, SNTAGT. V was trimmed by 6 bases and J by 8 bases, leaving 17 bases between them. The CDR3 protein is CASRRDTSPDSPLHF. CDR3 in DNA: TGTGCCAGCAGGAGGGACACTTCTCCAGATTCACCCCTCCACTTT.